The following is a TCR beta chain sequence with its context. The specificity of this receptor is unknown. Within one base of it there is no much larger clone, and no base qualities were kept. This specimen belongs to a study of OX40 agonist ivuxolimab in advanced cancers. In the study overall: Ivuxolimab was an agonistic, fully human IgG2 monoclonal antibody directed against OX40 (CD134), a costimulatory receptor. Intravenous ivuxolimab was administered to patients every 2 weeks at six dose levels: 0.01, 0.1, 0.3, 1.5, 3 and 10 mg/kg. Of the 50 to 55 patients in dose escalation, 19 had hepatocellular carcinoma, around 15 had melanoma, 9 had renal cell carcinoma and 9 had head and neck cancer. In the dose-escalation cohort, around 80% of patients were male, and the mean age was 60 years with a range of roughly 20 to 80. Patients were allowed to have had prior anti-PD-1, anti-PD-L1 or anti-CTLA-4 therapy, and roughly 40% of the dose-escalation patients had been treated with checkpoint inhibitors. Three dose-escalation patients achieved partial responses, one with hepatocellular carcinoma and two with cutaneous melanoma. The point of sequencing TCRbeta in the periphery was to test whether ivuxolimab changed TCR sequence diversity and drove clonal T-cell expansion. The monotherapy dose-escalation portion (N of about 50 patients) of the phase I ivuxolimab trial is reported in the paper. The full study reports these points: Clonal expansion of both CD4+ and CD8+ blood T cells was observed from baseline to week 6 at doses 0.1 to 3.0 mg/kg. Low levels of normalized T-cell clonal expansion were also seen in some nonresponding patients. After ivuxolimab, CD8+ T cells had more expanded clones than CD4+ T cells on average. Which antigens the clonally expanded peripheral T cells were specific for was not determined. In the 0.1-3.0 mg/kg groups, partial responders had among the lowest normalized peripheral clonal expansion, particularly in CD8+ T cells.

V and J are truncated by 3 bases and 2 bases respectively, leaving an intervening sequence of 17 bases. The CDR3 numbers 17 residues from cysteine through phenylalanine. Only the CDR3 region is kept as DNA, spanning 51 bases read in frame from base 1. In the germline V gene, CDR1 corresponds to MDHEN and CDR2 to SYDVKM. The trial excluded patients who had a history of autoimmune disease or were on systemic immunosuppression. Peripheral blood for TCR sequencing was drawn from every dose cohort at baseline, at cycle 4 day 1 and at cycle 7 day 1. Samples were obtained from an open-label, multicenter, first-in-human phase I dose-escalation trial of ivuxolimab. Adults with locally advanced or metastatic melanoma, renal cell carcinoma, hepatocellular carcinoma or head and neck squamous cell carcinoma were enrolled in the trial. Before TCR sequencing, CD4+ T cells and CD8+ T cells from peripheral blood were sorted into separate populations.

Genomic DNA was extracted from sorted cells for sequencing of the TCRbeta CDR3 region. TCRbeta CDR3 regions were sequenced using the immunoSEQ Assay. The source is immuneACCESS, and TCRdb retained only in-frame sequences with V and J called. Part of the clones is not carried over; for the studies checked, unresolved V genes explain less than half of this, and the remainder is unexplained. The sample table records tens of thousands of clones; 90% of these occur just once. The ten most abundant clones make up 0.69% of the sample. This chain joins TRBV28 to TRBJ2-4; the D segment may tentatively be TRBD1 or TRBD2, each giving 5 matched bases. The sequencing here drew on CD4+ or CD8+ T cells sorted from blood, taken in a trial of the OX40 agonist ivuxolimab. This receptor was obtained from an adult with an advanced solid tumor such as melanoma, head and neck, liver or kidney cancer. The base sequence is TGTGCCAGCAGTTTCTTGCGCTCGGGGCTACCCAAAAACATTCAGTACTTC. This gives the protein CASSFLRSGLPKNIQYF.